One sample yielded the 13 T cell receptor beta chains listed below, sequenced in a study of blood T cells in healthy people across ages (dated by TCRdb to between 2015 and 2016). Library preparation used 5' RACE. Instrument on record: Illumina HiSeq 2500. The second PCR ran for about 6 to 12 cycles and used a J-beta primer mix along with a sample-barcoded 5' primer. Using fastp trimming at Q25 and MiXCR clonotype assembly, TCRdb reanalyzed the public sequencing data and kept in-frame beta chains. Identical CDR3 proteins give one entry, which carries the most common genes and DNA. For this sample there are more than 1.4 million distinct CDR3 sequences; around 39% appear just once. Less than 8% of the sample is in the top ten clones. The material sequenced was blood. The receptors derive from a woman between 18 and 29 years old in good health.

The V and J genes are TRBV10-3 and TRBJ2-3; D unresolved. The ends were cut back, 6 bases at V and 2 bases at J, with 12 bases in the middle. Germline CDR1 and CDR2: ENHRY and SYGVKD. The CDR3 has 14 amino acids. The CDR3 nucleotides are TGTGCCATCAGAGGCTTAACCTCCACAGATACGCAGTATTTT. Encoded protein: CAIRGLTSTDTQYF.

This clonotype has a handful of counts. CDR3 DNA sequence: TGTGCCAGCAGCGACTCGGCGGGAACGCAGTATTTT. Protein product: CASSDSAGTQYF. The V and J genes are TRBV5-4 and TRBJ2-3, with D perhaps matching TRBD2 (6 bases). Germline assignment: CDR1 SGHNT and CDR2 YYREEE (reference sequence). The germline V and J ends were trimmed by 4 bases and 9 bases, with 12 bases remaining between them. CDR3 size: 12 residues.

The rearrangement uses TRBV20-1 and TRBJ1-5, with D tentatively TRBD1 (6 bases). The germline V gene encodes CDR1 DFQATT and CDR2 SNEGSKA (reference sequence). V lost 6 bases and J lost 3, with 12 bases in between. CDR3 size: 13 residues. CDR3 residues: CSAADRDNQPQHF. The DNA of the CDR3 is TGCAGTGCCGCGGACAGAGACAATCAGCCCCAGCATTTT.

This chain joins TRBV5-1 and TRBJ2-7; 9 nucleotides line up with TRBD2. The CDR3 is 15 amino acids. Germline lookup yields CDR1 SGHRS and CDR2 YFSETQ. The ends lost 3 bases at V and 4 bases at J; junction bases unmatched: 8. CDR3 in DNA: TGCGCCAGCAGCTCGGAAATAGCGGGGGCATACGAGCAGTACTTC. Residues: CASSSEIAGAYEQYF.

The chain couples TRBV20-1 to TRBJ1-4; tentative D call: TRBD1 (5 bases). From germline, CDR1 is DFQATT and CDR2 SNEGSKA (reference sequence). This CDR3 contains 15 residues. V was pared by 5 bases and J by 0 bases, with 13 bases between. CDR3 sequence (DNA): TGCAGTGCTTCCCCCGGGGGGGCAACTAATGAAAAACTGTTTTTT. It is translated as CSASPGGATNEKLFF.

V and J are TRBV20-1 and TRBJ2-4; 10 nucleotides agree with TRBD2. The J call may be faulty, since TRBJ2-5 better matches the DNA end. Germline V gene sequence: CDR1 DFQATT, CDR2 SNEGSKA (reference sequence). The CDR3 covers 13 residues. The CDR3 protein is CSAELAGKETQYF. The CDR3 region has the DNA TGCAGTGCCGAACTAGCGGGGAAAGAGACCCAGTACTTC.

The gene calls are TRBV6-6 and TRBJ2-3; 7 bases are a match to TRBD2. The V and J ends lost 2 bases and 4 bases, in that order; junction bases with no gene match: 6. Per the germline V gene, CDR1 is MNHNY and CDR2 is SVGAGI (reference sequence). CDR3 length: 15 residues. This CDR3 reads CASSYPERGADTQYF. The CDR3 DNA sequence: TGTGCCAGCAGTTACCCAGAGCGGGGTGCAGATACGCAGTATTTT.

This clonotype was seen more than once but under ten times. CDR3 protein: CSARGWGLDYGYTF. As DNA, the CDR3 is TGCAGTGCTAGAGGGTGGGGGCTGGACTATGGCTACACCTTC. The chain employs TRBV20-1 and TRBJ1-2; TRBD1 is a possible D gene (6 bases). This CDR3 spans 14 amino acids. CDR1 and CDR2 (germline): DFQATT, SNEGSKA (reference sequence). Trimming took off 1 base at V and 3 bases at J, with 12 bases between the two ends.

The CDR3 loop is CASSFGTGDHQPQHF. CDR3 DNA sequence: TGTGCCAGCAGCTTCGGGACAGGAGATCATCAGCCCCAGCATTTT. This chain links TRBV7-6 with TRBJ1-5, with 8 bases identical to TRBD1. CDR3 length: 15 amino acids. Per germline, CDR1 SGHVS and CDR2 FNYEAQ. V shed 3 bases, J shed 5 bases, and the junction held 6 bases outside the gene matches.

The rearrangement links TRBV12-3 or TRBV12-4 to TRBJ2-7; 10 bases align to TRBD2. V lost 6 bases, J lost 5 bases, and 7 bases stayed unmatched. The CDR3 spans 14 residues. The CDR3 loop is CASRRAGGPDEQYF. CDR3 bases: TGTGCCAGCAGACGAGCGGGGGGGCCCGACGAGCAGTACTTC.

As concerns this clonotype: A junction boundary mismatches the germline segment, possibly from a read error. The chain links TRBV24-1 to TRBJ2-5; D possibly corresponds to TRBD2 (6 bases). CDR1 is KGHDR, CDR2 SFDVKD, per germline. This CDR3 has 14 amino acids. The CDR3 DNA reads as TGTACCACCCGTGCCGCAGGGACTCAAGAGACCCAGTACTTC. The encoded protein is CTTRAAGTQETQYF.

This sequence joins TRBV12-5 and TRBJ1-2; D possibly corresponds to TRBD1 (6 bases). Germline CDR1 reads LGHNT; CDR2 reads FRNRAP. Trimming removed 5 bases at V and 1 base at J, with 11 bases between. The CDR3 has 14 residues. The CDR3 region has the DNA TGTGCTAGTGGTCCCACAGGGTATAACTATGGCTACACCTTC. Its protein product is CASGPTGYNYGYTF.

The rearrangement uses TRBV3-1 and TRBJ2-1; D is perhaps TRBD1 (5 bases). Germline V gives CDR1 LGHDT, CDR2 YNNKEL (reference sequence). The CDR3 is 16 amino acids. V was pared by 1 base and J by 2 bases, with 12 bases between. The CDR3 nucleotides are TGTGCCAGCAGCCAAGTTCGCAGGGCCACCTACAATGAGCAGTTCTTC. Amino acid sequence: CASSQVRRATYNEQFF.